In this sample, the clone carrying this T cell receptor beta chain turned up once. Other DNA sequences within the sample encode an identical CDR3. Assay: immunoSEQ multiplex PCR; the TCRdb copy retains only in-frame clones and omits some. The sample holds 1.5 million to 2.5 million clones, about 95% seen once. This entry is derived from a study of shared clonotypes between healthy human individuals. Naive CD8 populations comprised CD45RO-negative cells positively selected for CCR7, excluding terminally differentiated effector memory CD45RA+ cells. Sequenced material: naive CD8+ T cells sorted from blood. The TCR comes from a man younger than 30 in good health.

CDR3 sequence: CASSLGGSQETQYF. The CDR3, as DNA: TGTGCCAGCAGTTTAGGGGGATCCCAAGAGACCCAGTACTTC. This sequence joins TRBV27 and TRBJ2-5; D may be TRBD1 or TRBD2 (5 bases each). V was clipped by 2 bases and J by 1 base, with 8 bases between them. CDR1 MNHEY and CDR2 SMNVEV come from the germline V gene (reference sequence). This CDR3 region has 14 residues.